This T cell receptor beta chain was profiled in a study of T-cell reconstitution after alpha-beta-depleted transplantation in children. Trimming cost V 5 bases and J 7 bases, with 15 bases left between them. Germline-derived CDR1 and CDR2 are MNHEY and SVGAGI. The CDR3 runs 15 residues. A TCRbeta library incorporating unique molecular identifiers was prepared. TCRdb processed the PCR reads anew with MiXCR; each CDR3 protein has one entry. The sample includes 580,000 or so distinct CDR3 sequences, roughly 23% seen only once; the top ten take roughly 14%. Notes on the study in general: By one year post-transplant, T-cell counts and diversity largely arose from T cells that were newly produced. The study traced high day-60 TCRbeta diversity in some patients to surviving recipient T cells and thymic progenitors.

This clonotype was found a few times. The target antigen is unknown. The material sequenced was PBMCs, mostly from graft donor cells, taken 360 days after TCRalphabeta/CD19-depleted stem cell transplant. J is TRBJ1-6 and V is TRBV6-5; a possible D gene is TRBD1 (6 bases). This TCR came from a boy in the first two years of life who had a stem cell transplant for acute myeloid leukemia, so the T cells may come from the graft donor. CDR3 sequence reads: CASSTLQGWNSPLHF. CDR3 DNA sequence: TGTGCCAGCAGTACCCTACAGGGTTGGAATTCACCCCTCCACTTT.